Here is one TCR beta chain with its context. TCRdb's table, derived via immunoSEQ multiplex PCR, lists solely in-frame clones and lacks some. The sample lists approximately 30,000 clones, approximately 88% seen once, with 8% in the top ten. This entry belongs to a study of T cell changes during pregnancy in multiple sclerosis. The origin of this receptor is a female donor with multiple sclerosis, enrolled in a pregnancy study. The sequencing used CD8+ T cells from peripheral blood mononuclear cells, collected before pregnancy.

The CDR3, as DNA: TGTGCCAGCAGCTTATTCCCGGGAGGCGCTGAAGCTTTCTTT. As protein: CASSLFPGGAEAFF. V gene TRBV13 combines with J gene TRBJ1-1; no firm D call. Germline CDR1 is PRHDT and CDR2 is FYEKMQ (reference sequence). Trimming pared 2 bases from V and 6 bases from J, leaving 13 bases between. The CDR3 loop spans 14 amino acids.